A single T cell receptor beta chain is shown here with its context. Its matching antigen is unknown. Germline lookup yields CDR1 MNHNS and CDR2 SASEGT. Trimming cost V 7 bases and J 6 bases, with 19 bases left between them. The CDR3 runs to 15 residues. Profiling relied on immunoSEQ multiplex PCR, and the TCRdb table lists in-frame clones only, not all of them. The sample shows about a million clones, approximately 68% of them seen only once. This sample was included in a study of shared clonotypes between healthy human individuals. Study context: CD4 naive and memory got three plates each, CD8 naive two, CD8 memory one.

Study conclusions and caveats: Shared clonotypes: 4.5% to 5% naive CD4, under 4% naive CD8, about 2.5% memory CD4, 0.35% to 0.5% memory CD8.

The receptor was derived from a man aged 18-30 years in good health. J is TRBJ1-5 and V is TRBV6-1, with a possible D match to TRBD1 (6 bases). Material: memory CD4+ T cells sorted from blood. Documented subset: CD45RA-negative fraction. The CDR3 coding sequence is TGTGCCAGCACTCACGGGGGGGCGACTGGTCAGCCCCAGCATTTT. It translates to CASTHGGATGQPQHF.